This T cell receptor (beta chain) was sequenced during a study of blood T cell repertoires in COVID-19. At the level of the study: The origin of the acute and convalescent COVID-19 samples was the United States, Italy and Spain. T cells, B-cell-depleted T cells, or PBMCs supplied cDNA or gDNA.

Original handling: Reference gene primer amplification gave nucleated cell count estimates. Here immunoSEQ multiplex PCR was the method, and the copy in TCRdb shows in-frame clones only, minus some. Clonal size and the V and J genes are those of that table, whereas D and trimming came from the DNA. This sample has some 91,000 clones; roughly 83% occur once, and the top ten carry about an eighth. The CDR3 spans 14 residues. Germline V gives CDR1 SQVTM, CDR2 ANQGSEA. The V segment lost 6 bases and the J segment 4 bases; nucleotides outside the gene matches: 6. The chain recombines TRBV29-1 with TRBJ1-1; 12 bases are a match to TRBD1. The sample taken for sequencing was peripheral blood. This receptor was taken from a human donor in a cohort sampled during active COVID-19. The CDR3 protein is CSVGTGGGGTEAFF. CDR3 DNA: TGCAGCGTGGGGACAGGGGGCGGTGGCACTGAAGCTTTCTTT.